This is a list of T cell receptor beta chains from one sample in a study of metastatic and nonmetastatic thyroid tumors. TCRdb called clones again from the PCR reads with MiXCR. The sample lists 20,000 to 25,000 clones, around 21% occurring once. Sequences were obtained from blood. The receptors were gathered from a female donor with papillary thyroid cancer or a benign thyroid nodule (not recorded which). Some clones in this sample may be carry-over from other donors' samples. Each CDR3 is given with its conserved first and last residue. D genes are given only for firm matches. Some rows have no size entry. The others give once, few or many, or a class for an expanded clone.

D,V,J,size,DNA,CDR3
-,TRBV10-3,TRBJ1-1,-,TGTGCTTCGGGGCGCGGGAACACTGAAGCTTTCTTT,CASGRGNTEAFF
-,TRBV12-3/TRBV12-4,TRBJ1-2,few,TGTGCCAGCAGTTTAAACAGCTATGGCTACACCTTC,CASSLNSYGYTF
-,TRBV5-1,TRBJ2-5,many,TGCGCCAGCAGCTTCTATGGAGGTCGTCAAGAGACCCAGTACTTC,CASSFYGGRQETQYF
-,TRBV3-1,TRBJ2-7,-,TGTGCCAGCAGCCCCCGGAGGGGCAGGGGAGATGAGCAGTACTTC,CASSPRRGRGDEQYF
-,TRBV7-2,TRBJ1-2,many,TGTGCCAGCAGCCACGGGACACCCTATGGCTACACCTTC,CASSHGTPYGYTF
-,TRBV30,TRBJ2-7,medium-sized,TGTGCCTGGAATGACGGGTCCTACGAGCAGTACTTC,CAWNDGSYEQYF
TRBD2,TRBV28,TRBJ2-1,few,TGTGCCAGCTGCCTAGGGGCTAGCGGGGTCAATGAGCAGTTCTTC,CASCLGASGVNEQFF
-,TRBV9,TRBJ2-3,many,TGTGCCAGCAGTGACCCCTCCAAGTTTATAGCGGAATCCCGAACAGATACGCAGTATTTT,CASSDPSKFIAESRTDTQYF
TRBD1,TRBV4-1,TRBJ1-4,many,TGCGCCAGCAGCCAAACCGGACAGGGCGCAAGTAATGAAAAACTGTTTTTT,CASSQTGQGASNEKLFF
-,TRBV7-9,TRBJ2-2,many,TGTGCCAGCAGCTTACTCGGGGGGAACACCGGGGAGCTGTTTTTT,CASSLLGGNTGELFF
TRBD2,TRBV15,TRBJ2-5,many,TGTGCCACCAGCAGAGAGCTAGCGGGAGGGCCGGGGCAAGAGACCCAGTACTTC,CATSRELAGGPGQETQYF
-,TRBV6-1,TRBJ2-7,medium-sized,TGTGCCAGCAGTGTCCGGGACCAAGCCTACGAGCAGTACTTC,CASSVRDQAYEQYF
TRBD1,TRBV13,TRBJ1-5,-,TGTGCCAGCAGCCCAGGACAGGGCGTTCAATTGTATGGAAATCAGCCCCAGCATTTT,CASSPGQGVQLYGNQPQHF
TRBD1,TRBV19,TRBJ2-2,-,TGTGCCAGTTTACAGGACAGGGGGTTAGGCGGGGATCTGTTTTTT,CASLQDRGLGGDLFF
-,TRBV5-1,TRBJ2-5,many,TGCGCCAGCAGCTTTGGTGGGGCCACACAAGAGACCCAGTACTTC,CASSFGGATQETQYF
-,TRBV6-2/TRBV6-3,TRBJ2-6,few,TGTGCCAGCTGTTTATCTGGGGCCAACTTCCTGACTTTC,CASCLSGANFLTF
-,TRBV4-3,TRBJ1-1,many,TGCGCCAGCGGCCCACAGATGAACACTGAAGCTTTCTTT,CASGPQMNTEAFF
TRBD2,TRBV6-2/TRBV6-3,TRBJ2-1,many,TGTGCCAGCAGTCCCGTTTTGGGAGCGGGAGGAAACCAAGGCAATGAGCAGTTCTTC,CASSPVLGAGGNQGNEQFF
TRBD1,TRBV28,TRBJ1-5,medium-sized,TGTGCCAGCAGTTCCTCCGGGACAGGGTACCAGCCCCAGCATTTT,CASSSSGTGYQPQHF
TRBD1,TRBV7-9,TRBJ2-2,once,TGTGCCAGCAGCTTCGGGACAGGGGACACCCGGGATCTGTTTTTT,CASSFGTGDTRDLFF
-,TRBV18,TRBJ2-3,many,TGTGCCAGCTCACCAATCGCGGGACCTACCACAGATACGCAGTATTTT,CASSPIAGPTTDTQYF
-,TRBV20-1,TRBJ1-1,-,TGCAGTTCTAGAGGGCACACAGGGAACTTTGGCACTGAAGCTTTCTTT,CSSRGHTGNFGTEAFF
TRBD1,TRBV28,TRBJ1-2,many,TGTGCCAGCACCCGGGGACAGGGATCTGGCTACACCTTC,CASTRGQGSGYTF
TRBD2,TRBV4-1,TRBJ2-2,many,TGCGCCAGCAGCTCAAGTAGGGGGACTAGCGGCGCAGGAGGGAACACCGGGGAGCTGTTTTTT,CASSSSRGTSGAGGNTGELFF
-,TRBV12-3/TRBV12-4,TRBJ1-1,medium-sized,TGTGCCAGCAGCGGGATCCAAGCTTTCTTT,CASSGIQAFF
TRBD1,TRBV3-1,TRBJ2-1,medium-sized,TGTGCCAGCAGCCAAGGAACAGGGGGCGATGAGCAGTTCTTC,CASSQGTGGDEQFF